This T cell receptor beta chain was identified in a study of control samples from healthy donors and cancer patients. The assay was immunoSEQ multiplex PCR, and TCRdb's table has in-frame clones only and misses some. In the table there are more than 150,000 clones, 90% to 95% of which are singletons. V lost 4 bases and J lost 2, with 14 bases in between. In germline, CDR1 is LGHDT, CDR2 YNNKEL (reference sequence). The CDR3 loop spans 15 amino acids. This clonotype was obtained from a man between 18 and 29 years old in good health. The chain has TRBV3-1 (or the pseudogene TRBV3-2) and TRBJ1-1; TRBD1 is a possible D gene (5 bases). The sample comprised blood. As DNA, the CDR3 is TGTGCCAGCAGCCGGAGAGGGGTTACCAACACTGAAGCTTTCTTT. It specifies CASSRRGVTNTEAFF.